The 18 T cell receptor beta chains presented below share a single source sample, sequenced in a study of cytomegalovirus exposure and HLA in healthy donors (dated by TCRdb to 2015 to 2018). Library creation used the immunoSEQ multiplex PCR assay. For the multiplex PCR, a mixture combining 60 forward primers for TCR Vbeta segments and 13 reverse primers for TCR Jbeta segments was used. Entries here come from immuneACCESS through TCRdb and include only in-frame sequences with V and J called. Some clones fail to appear in such tables; in the studies checked, an unresolved V gene covers under half of the shortfall, and the cause of the remainder is unknown. Here the sample has about 160,000 clones; approximately 80% occur a single time. In total, the top ten clones hold 1.6% of the sample. Sequencing was performed on PBMCs. Every receptor here comes from a woman under 40 in good health and CMV-seronegative.

The genes are TRBV2 and TRBJ1-1; D possibly corresponds to TRBD1 (6 bases). Trimming left V 0 bases short and J 11 bases short, with 16 bases between. Germline CDR1 is SNHLY and CDR2 is FYNNEI. This CDR3 comprises 14 residues. CDR3 DNA sequence: TGTGCCAGCAGTGAAGCGTGGCAAGGGGGTCGGGCTTTCTTT. Translated, it gives CASSEAWQGGRAFF.

This clone was picked up a small number of times. Germline is not matched at one junction end, which may reflect a read error. The gene calls are TRBV7-9 and TRBJ2-7; 8 positions agree with TRBD2. The germline CDR1 and CDR2 sequences are SEHNR and FQNEAQ (reference sequence). The CDR3 consists of 15 residues. CDR3 sequence: CASSLAGAFSYEQYF. CDR3 bases: TGTGCCAGCAGCCTAGCGGGCGCCTTCTCCTACGAGCAGTACTTC.

The chain has TRBV7-3 and TRBJ2-7, with D possibly being TRBD2 (6 bases). Germline V gives CDR1 SGHTA, CDR2 FQGTGA. This CDR3 has 15 residues. The ends were cut back, 2 bases at V and 0 bases at J, with 11 bases in the middle. CDR3 sequence (DNA): TGTGCCAGCAGCTTACACCGGGGGAGCTCCTACGAGCAGTACTTC. This codes for CASSLHRGSSYEQYF.

The J gene is TRBJ2-1, the V gene TRBV6-1; weak D call: TRBD2 (6 bases). The germline CDR1 and CDR2 sequences are MNHNS and SASEGT. The CDR3 spans 15 residues. The V gene lost 3 bases and the J gene lost 1 base, with 10 bases spanning the gap. The CDR3: CASSERDASYNEQFF. The CDR3 DNA follows: TGTGCCAGCAGTGAGCGGGACGCTTCCTACAATGAGCAGTTCTTC.

The chain has TRBV15 and TRBJ1-3; D is perhaps TRBD1 (6 bases). The ends were cut back, 3 bases at V and 0 bases at J, with 12 bases in the middle. Germline V lookup: CDR1 LNHNV, CDR2 YYDKDF (reference sequence). The CDR3 covers 16 residues. Here the CDR3 reads CATSRTRGVSGNTIYF. CDR3 DNA sequence: TGTGCCACCAGCAGGACCAGGGGAGTCTCTGGAAACACCATATATTTT.

The chain carries TRBV7-9 and TRBJ2-3; 7 nucleotides agree with TRBD1. After removal of 7 bases from V and 0 bases from J, the junction contained 7 bases not matched to a gene. The CDR3 is made up of 15 amino acids. The germline gives CDR1 SEHNR, CDR2 FQNEAQ (reference sequence). The DNA for the CDR3 is TGTGCCAGCACGGGACAGAATCCTAGCACAGATACGCAGTATTTT. This codes for CASTGQNPSTDTQYF.

The chain is built from TRBV5-4 and TRBJ1-4, with a tentative D call TRBD1 (6 bases). V was pared by 0 bases and J by 10 bases, with 13 bases between. The CDR3 consists of 14 residues. Per the germline V gene, CDR1 is SGHNT and CDR2 is YYREEE (reference sequence). The CDR3 is CASSLGGGYGKLFF. The CDR3, as DNA: TGTGCCAGCAGCTTGGGCGGGGGCTATGGAAAACTGTTTTTT.

The gene calls are TRBV12-1 and TRBJ1-1; the table gives TRBD1 as D, unverified against the DNA. TRBV12-1 has pseudogene status. The CDR3 has 17 residues. The DNA for the CDR3 is TGTGCCAGCAGCAGAATTCACAGGGGTGGGTCGAACACTGAAGCTTTCTTT. The encoded protein is CASSRIHRGGSNTEAFF.

This chain uses TRBV7-9 with TRBJ1-1; TRBD1 matches 7 bases. Trimming at V came to 5 bases and at J to 3 bases, leaving 6 bases not matched to a gene. The CDR3 spans 14 residues. Germline V gene sequence: CDR1 SEHNR, CDR2 FQNEAQ (reference sequence). CDR3 nucleotides: TGTGCCAGCAGCCTGACAGGGTTGGACACTGAAGCTTTCTTT. Amino acid sequence: CASSLTGLDTEAFF.

This rearrangement joins TRBV19 to TRBJ2-2, with TRBD1 as a possible D gene (5 bases). Germline CDR1 reads LNHDA; CDR2 reads SQIVND (reference sequence). This CDR3 contains 14 residues. V was shortened by 3 bases and J by 7 bases, with 12 bases between the two germline ends. The CDR3 bases are TGTGCCAGTAGTATTCAGGGTAATAACGGGGAGCTGTTTTTT. Its translation: CASSIQGNNGELFF.

The chain employs TRBV9 and TRBJ2-7; 7 bases fit TRBD2. The CDR3 contains 15 residues. Germline CDR1 SGDLS, CDR2 YYNGEE. V was clipped by 4 bases and J by 6 bases; unmatched bases: 13. CDR3 in amino acids: CASSPHPGRAPEQYF. For the CDR3, the DNA is TGTGCCAGCAGCCCGCATCCTGGGAGGGCTCCCGAGCAGTACTTC.

The V gene is TRBV9, the J gene TRBJ1-2; 7 bases match TRBD1. Trimming removed 6 bases from V and 2 bases from J; junction bases left unmatched: 7. Germline V CDR1 and CDR2: SGDLS, YYNGEE. The CDR3 spans 14 residues. CDR3: CASIAEGANYGYTF. The CDR3 nucleotides read TGTGCCAGCATCGCAGAGGGGGCGAACTATGGCTACACCTTC.

DNA of the CDR3: TGTGCCAGCAGCATAAGCCGGGGGACAGCTATCCCCACTGAAGCTTTCTTT. Protein: CASSISRGTAIPTEAFF. The V and J genes are TRBV7-6 and TRBJ1-1, with 7 nucleotides matching TRBD1. The CDR3 consists of 17 residues. The V gene end was trimmed by 5 bases and the J gene end by 4 bases; junction bases not matched to a gene: 16. Germline loops: CDR1 SGHVS, CDR2 FNYEAQ.

The chain couples TRBV6-5 to TRBJ2-7, with a possible D match to TRBD1 (5 bases). Trimming removed 6 bases at V and 4 bases at J, with 19 bases between. Germline CDR1 reads MNHEY; CDR2 reads SVGAGI. This CDR3 has 15 amino acids. CDR3 bases: TGTGCCAGCAGCCGGCGTGACAGTGAGTATTACGAGCAGTACTTC. Translated, it gives CASSRRDSEYYEQYF.

The rearrangement joins TRBV7-2 to TRBJ1-5; D gene uncertain. V lost 1 base to trimming and J lost 0 bases, with 7 bases between them. The CDR3 is 15 residues long. Germline assignment: CDR1 SGHTA and CDR2 FQGNSA. This CDR3 is CASSLGAYSNQPQHF. DNA of the CDR3: TGTGCCAGCAGCTTAGGAGCATATAGCAATCAGCCCCAGCATTTT.

This chain connects TRBV19 to TRBJ1-1; weak D call: TRBD1 (6 bases). The germline V gene encodes CDR1 LNHDA and CDR2 SQIVND (reference sequence). This CDR3 spans 15 amino acids. V was clipped by 8 bases and J by 1 base, with 17 bases between them. CDR3 in DNA: TGTGCCAGTTGGGGGCTTGGAGGCTGGAACACTGAAGCTTTCTTT. Translation gives CASWGLGGWNTEAFF.

This clone was observed a few times. The chain couples TRBV6-5 to TRBJ2-1; D is unclear. The CDR3 has 11 residues. V dropped 1 base and J dropped 10 bases, with 5 bases sitting between them. Germline V gene sequence: CDR1 MNHEY, CDR2 SVGAGI. The CDR3 DNA is TGTGCCAGCAGTTACTTAAGCGAGCAGTTCTTC. Its translation is CASSYLSEQFF.

This chain links TRBV19 with TRBJ1-2; possibly TRBD1 for D (5 bases). The CDR3 length is 13 residues. Trimming stripped 1 base from V and 8 bases from J, with 11 bases between. Germline V lookup: CDR1 LNHDA, CDR2 SQIVND (reference sequence). CDR3 in DNA: TGTGCCAGTAGTATAGCAGGGCTGGAAGGCTACACCTTC. Translating it yields CASSIAGLEGYTF.